The 5 T cell receptor beta chains reported below all come from one sample, sequenced in a study of T cell responses to AZD1222 COVID-19 vaccine (dated by TCRdb to the early 2020s). Library preparation was by the immunoSEQ multiplex PCR assay. Here the immuneACCESS table is served through TCRdb, limited to in-frame sequences with V and J called. Missing clones are a known gap in these copies; in checked studies unresolved V genes cover under half, and the rest lacks a known reason. The sample table contains about 190,000 clones; only one count was recorded for approximately 90% of them. Jointly, the top ten make up 0.99% of the sample. The time point label here, explained by the study, means: baseline before first vaccination. The sequencing here drew on peripheral blood, taken on day 0 of AZD1222 vaccination. Every receptor here comes from an adult in good health.

V is TRBV7-8 and J is TRBJ2-5; the D call may be TRBD1 or TRBD2 (5 bases each). CDR3 length equals 14 residues. With 5 bases removed from V and 5 bases from J, the gap between germline ends came to 15 bases. Germline CDR1 SGHVS, CDR2 FQNEAQ. The CDR3: CASSPSGPWETQYF. The CDR3 DNA follows: TGTGCCAGCAGCCCCTCGGGACCCTGGGAGACCCAGTACTTC.

This sequence joins TRBV7-8 and TRBJ2-1; 7 bases line up with TRBD1. CDR1 and CDR2 from the germline V gene are SGHVS and FQNEAQ. Germline trimming cut 2 bases from V and 5 bases from J; bases unmatched to any gene: 3. CDR3 length equals 14 residues. Here the CDR3 DNA reads TGTGCCAGCAGCTTAAGGACAGGAGACAATGAGCAGTTCTTC. It codes for CASSLRTGDNEQFF. The variable domain in full, completed from reference TRBV7-8 and TRBJ2-1, reads GAGVSQSPRYKVAKRGQDVALRCDPISGHVSLFWYQQALGQGPEFLTYFQNEAQLDKSGLPSDRFFAERPEGSVSTLKIQRTQQEDSAVYLCASSLRTGDNEQFFGPGTRLTVL.

The chain's CDR3 is CASSQGANSPLHF. The CDR3, as DNA: TGTGCCAGCAGCCAAGGGGCGAATTCACCCCTCCACTTT. V usage is TRBV14 and J usage is TRBJ1-6, with D unclear. CDR1 and CDR2 (germline): SGHDN, FVKESK. The ends were cut back, 1 base at V and 7 bases at J, with 5 bases in the middle. CDR3 length: 13 residues.

V gene TRBV29-1 combines with J gene TRBJ2-1; TRBD1 matches at 9 bases. Germline V gene sequence: CDR1 SQVTM, CDR2 ANQGSEA. The CDR3 consists of 13 residues. After removal of 2 bases from V and 14 bases from J, the junction contained 10 bases not matched to a gene. The CDR3 spells CSVERDRVVGEFF. CDR3 DNA: TGCAGCGTTGAAAGGGACAGGGTTGTTGGGGAGTTCTTC.

The chain links TRBV9 to TRBJ1-2, with TRBD1 as a possible D gene (6 bases). Trimming pared 2 bases from V and 6 bases from J, leaving 14 bases between. The CDR3 runs to 14 residues. CDR1 SGDLS and CDR2 YYNGEE come from the germline V gene. CDR3 in DNA: TGTGCCAGCAGCGTTACGGACAGCCGACATGGCTACACCTTC. Amino acid sequence: CASSVTDSRHGYTF.